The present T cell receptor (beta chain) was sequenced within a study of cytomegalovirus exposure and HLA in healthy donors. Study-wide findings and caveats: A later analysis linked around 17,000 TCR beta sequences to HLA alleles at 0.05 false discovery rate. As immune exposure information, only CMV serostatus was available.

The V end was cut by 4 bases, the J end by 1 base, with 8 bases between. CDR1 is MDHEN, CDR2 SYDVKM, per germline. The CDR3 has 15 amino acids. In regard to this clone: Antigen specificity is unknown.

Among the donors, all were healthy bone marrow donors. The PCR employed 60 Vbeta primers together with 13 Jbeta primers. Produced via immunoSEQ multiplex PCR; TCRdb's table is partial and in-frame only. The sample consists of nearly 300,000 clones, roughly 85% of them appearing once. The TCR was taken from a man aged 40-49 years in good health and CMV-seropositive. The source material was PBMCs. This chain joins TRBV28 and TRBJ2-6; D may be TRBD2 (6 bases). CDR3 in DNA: TGTGCCAGCAGTTGGAGGGTATCTGGGGCCAACGTCCTGACTTTC. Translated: CASSWRVSGANVLTF.